Following are 18 T cell receptor beta chains from one sample sequenced in a study of cytomegalovirus exposure and HLA in healthy donors. The PCR made use of 60 Vbeta and 13 Jbeta primers. Here immunoSEQ multiplex PCR was the method, and the copy in TCRdb shows in-frame clones only, minus some. The sample has around 150,000 clones; over 60% are singletons. The sequenced material came from PBMCs. The receptors derive from a woman aged 60-70 years in good health and CMV-seronegative.

The genes are TRBV6-6 and TRBJ2-1, with a weak D call TRBD2 (6 bases). Germline values: CDR1 MNHNY, CDR2 SVGAGI (reference sequence). The CDR3 extends over 15 amino acids. Trimming took off 7 bases at V and 7 bases at J, with 20 bases between the two ends. In nucleotides, the CDR3 is TGTGCCAGCACCTCTTACGTGGAGGGTAGAAATGAGCAGTTCTTC. It encodes CASTSYVEGRNEQFF.

The chain links TRBV9 to TRBJ1-3, with D possibly matching TRBD1 (6 bases). CDR1 is SGDLS, CDR2 YYNGEE, per germline. CDR3 length: 16 residues. The V end was cut by 3 bases, the J end by 0 bases, with 13 bases between. The CDR3 reads CASSAGHAGSGNTIYF. The CDR3 region has the DNA TGTGCCAGCAGCGCGGGACATGCAGGCTCTGGAAACACCATATATTTT. Full variable domain (missing parts from reference TRBV9 and TRBJ1-3): DSGVTQTPKHLITATGQRVTLRCSPRSGDLSVYWYQQSLDQGLQFLIQYYNGEERAKGNILERFSAQQFPDLHSELNLSSLELGDSALYFCASSAGHAGSGNTIYFGEGSWLTVV.

This clone appeared a few times. The V gene is TRBV6-4, the J gene TRBJ2-2, with 7 bases that match TRBD1. V lost 6 bases and J lost 3; bases outside the gene matches: 4. Germline CDR1 and CDR2: MRHNA and SNTAGT. This CDR3 is built from 14 residues. In DNA, the CDR3 is TGTGCCAGCAGAGAGACAGGGTACACCGGGGAGCTGTTTTTT. Translated: CASRETGYTGELFF.

V gene TRBV5-1 combines with J gene TRBJ2-5; D possibly corresponds to TRBD1 (5 bases). V lost 5 bases to trimming and J lost 3 bases, with 5 bases between them. Per the germline V gene, CDR1 is SGHRS and CDR2 is YFSETQ. This CDR3 spans 11 amino acids. The DNA for the CDR3 is TGCGCCAGCAGAGGGGAAGAGACCCAGTACTTC. This translates into CASRGEETQYF.

The rearrangement links TRBV27 to TRBJ1-6; 7 bases are a match to TRBD1. Germline assignment: CDR1 MNHEY and CDR2 SMNVEV (reference sequence). Trimming took 6 bases from V and 9 from J; bases not matched to a gene: 5. The CDR3 is 13 residues long. CDR3 protein: CASRPQGPSPLHF. The DNA of the CDR3 is TGTGCCAGCAGACCACAGGGGCCTTCACCCCTCCACTTT.

V gene TRBV2 combines with J gene TRBJ2-3, with D possibly TRBD2 on 6 matching bases. From germline, CDR1 is SNHLY and CDR2 FYNNEI. V lost 5 bases and J 7 bases, leaving 13 bases between the germline ends. The CDR3 extends over 13 amino acids. Here the CDR3 reads CASSQGGINTQYF. The CDR3 DNA reads TGTGCCAGCAGTCAGGGAGGAATAAATACGCAGTATTTT.

This sequence joins TRBV10-2 and TRBJ2-7; 12 bases agree with TRBD2. This CDR3 has 13 amino acids. Germline V gene data show CDR1 as WSHSY and CDR2 as SAAADI. Losses at the gene ends were 8 bases for V and 6 bases for J; bases not matched to a gene: 5. The CDR3 nucleotides read TGCGCCAGCCGACTAGCGGGAGTTGGCGAGCAGTACTTC. Amino acids: CASRLAGVGEQYF.

V usage is TRBV7-5 and J usage is TRBJ2-4; the DNA was not compared with TRBD2, the D call given in the table. TRBV7-5 is shown as a pseudogene. The CDR3 is made up of 20 amino acids. This chain's CDR3 is CVRSSELGAGGPGAKNIQYF. In nucleotides, the CDR3 is TGTGTCAGAAGCTCGGAGCTAGGGGCGGGAGGGCCAGGAGCCAAAAACATTCAGTACTTC.

The rearrangement uses TRBV18 and TRBJ2-3; TRBD2 is a possible D gene (5 bases). V gave up 3 bases and J gave up 1 base, with 14 bases separating them. Germline CDR1 reads KGHSH; CDR2 reads LQKENI. The CDR3 consists of 16 residues. In DNA, the CDR3 is TGTGCCAGCTCACCGTTTGAGGGTAGGGGCACAGATACGCAGTATTTT. Residues: CASSPFEGRGTDTQYF.

The J gene is TRBJ2-5, the V gene TRBV25-1; no firm D call. The J call could be wrong; TRBJ2-7 is a better fit for the DNA end. CDR3 length: 13 amino acids. The germline V gene encodes CDR1 MGHDK and CDR2 SYGVNS. In DNA, the CDR3 is TGTGCCAGCAGTGAATTTGTGCATCACGAGCAGTACTTC. Translation: CASSEFVHHEQYF.

This clone was observed a handful of times. The chain is built from TRBV2 and TRBJ2-5; 8 nucleotides align to TRBD2. Germline V gives CDR1 SNHLY, CDR2 FYNNEI. V lost 8 bases to trimming and J lost 0 bases; unmatched junction nucleotides: 8. This CDR3 region has 15 residues. This CDR3 reads CASASGSSYQETQYF. The DNA of the CDR3 is TGTGCCAGCGCCAGCGGGAGCTCGTACCAAGAGACCCAGTACTTC.

This clone occurred a few times. The chain has TRBV15 and TRBJ2-7, with 9 bases identical to TRBD2. Losses at the gene ends were 1 base for V and 6 bases for J; bases not matched to a gene: 7. Germline V gene sequence: CDR1 LNHNV, CDR2 YYDKDF (reference sequence). The CDR3 covers 15 residues. This chain's CDR3 is CATSRGGTSPSEQYF. The CDR3 DNA follows: TGTGCCACCAGCAGAGGCGGGACTAGCCCTAGCGAGCAGTACTTC.

The chain combines TRBV19 with TRBJ2-4; the D gene is possibly TRBD2 (6 bases). The V gene's germline CDR1 is LNHDA and CDR2 SQIVND (reference sequence). Between the trimmed V and J ends, which lost 4 bases and 0 bases, there was a span of 25 bases. The length of the CDR3 is 20 residues. The CDR3 region is CASSSRGGRSPSVAKNIQYF. In nucleotides, the CDR3 is TGTGCCAGTAGTAGCCGGGGAGGAAGATCTCCGTCCGTAGCCAAAAACATTCAGTACTTC.

V gene TRBV7-8 combines with J gene TRBJ1-1; unclear D gene. Germline CDR1 reads SGHVS; CDR2 reads FQNEAQ. V lost 5 bases and J 1 base, leaving 11 bases between the germline ends. The CDR3 length is 14 residues. The DNA for the CDR3 is TGTGCCAGCAGCCCCCGGGAGGGGAACACTGAAGCTTTCTTT. It translates to CASSPREGNTEAFF.

This chain uses TRBV13 with TRBJ2-1; a weak D match, TRBD2 (5 bases). V shed 6 bases and J shed 9 bases, with 15 bases lying between them. Germline V gene sequence: CDR1 PRHDT, CDR2 FYEKMQ (reference sequence). This CDR3 contains 13 residues. CDR3 residues: CASRRDYSSEQFF. In DNA form, the CDR3 reads TGTGCCAGCAGGAGAGACTATTCGAGTGAGCAGTTCTTC.

The rearrangement joins TRBV7-2 to TRBJ2-7; TRBD2 matches 8 bases. Trimming at V came to 3 bases and at J to 0 bases, leaving 7 bases not matched to a gene. Germline V gene data show CDR1 as SGHTA and CDR2 as FQGNSA. This CDR3 spans 16 amino acids. CDR3 sequence: CASSLSGGGSSYEQYF. For the CDR3, the DNA is TGTGCCAGCAGCTTGAGCGGCGGGGGGTCCTCCTACGAGCAGTACTTC.

The J gene is TRBJ2-7, the V gene TRBV5-1; D gene ambiguous. CDR1 is SGHRS, CDR2 YFSETQ, per germline. The CDR3 loop spans 14 amino acids. Trimming removed 5 bases from V and 0 bases from J, with 12 bases in between. The CDR3 DNA is TGCGCCAGCAGTTCCAGCGTGGGCTCCTACGAGCAGTACTTC. Translating it yields CASSSSVGSYEQYF.

The rearrangement joins TRBV14 to TRBJ1-6; 10 nucleotides agree with TRBD1. This CDR3 has 15 residues. The junction had 3 bases not matched to a gene; V was cut back by 3 bases and J by 7 bases. Germline V gene lookup returns CDR1 SGHDN and CDR2 FVKESK. For the CDR3, the DNA is TGTGCCAGCAGCCAGAGGGACAGGGGAAATTCACCCCTCCACTTT. Protein: CASSQRDRGNSPLHF.